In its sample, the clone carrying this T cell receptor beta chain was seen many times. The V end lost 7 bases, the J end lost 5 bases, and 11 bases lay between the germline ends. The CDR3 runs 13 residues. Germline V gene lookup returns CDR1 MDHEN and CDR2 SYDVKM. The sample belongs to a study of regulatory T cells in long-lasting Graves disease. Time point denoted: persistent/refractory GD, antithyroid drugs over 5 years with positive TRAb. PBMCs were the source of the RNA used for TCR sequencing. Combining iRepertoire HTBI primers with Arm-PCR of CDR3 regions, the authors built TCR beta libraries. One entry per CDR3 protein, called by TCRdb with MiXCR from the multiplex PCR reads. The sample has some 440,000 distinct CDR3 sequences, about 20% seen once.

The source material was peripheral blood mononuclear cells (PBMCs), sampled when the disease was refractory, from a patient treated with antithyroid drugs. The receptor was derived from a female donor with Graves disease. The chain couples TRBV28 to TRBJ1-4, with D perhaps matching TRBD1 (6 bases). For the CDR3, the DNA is TGTGCCAGCAAGGGGGGGCTAAATGAAAAACTGTTTTTT. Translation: CASKGGLNEKLFF. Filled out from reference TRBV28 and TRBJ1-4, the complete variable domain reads DVKVTQSSRYLVKRTGEKVFLECVQDMDHENMFWYRQDPGLGLRLIYFSYDVKMKEKGDIPEGYSVSREKKERFSLILESASTNQTSMYLCASKGGLNEKLFFGSGTQLSVL.